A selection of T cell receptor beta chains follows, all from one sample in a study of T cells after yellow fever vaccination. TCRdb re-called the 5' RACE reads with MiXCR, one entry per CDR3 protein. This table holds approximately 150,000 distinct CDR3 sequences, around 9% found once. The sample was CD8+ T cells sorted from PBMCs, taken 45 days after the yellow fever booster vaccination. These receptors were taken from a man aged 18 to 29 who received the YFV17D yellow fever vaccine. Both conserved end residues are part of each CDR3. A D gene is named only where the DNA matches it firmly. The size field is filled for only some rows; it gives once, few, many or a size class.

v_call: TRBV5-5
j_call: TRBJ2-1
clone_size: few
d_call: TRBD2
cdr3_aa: CASSLGGLLYNEQFF
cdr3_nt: TGTGCCAGCAGCTTGGGGGGACTACTTTACAATGAGCAGTTCTTC

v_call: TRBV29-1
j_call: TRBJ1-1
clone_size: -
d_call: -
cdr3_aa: CSAWSQGLMDTEAFF
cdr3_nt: TGCAGCGCCTGGAGTCAGGGGCTCATGGACACTGAAGCTTTCTTT

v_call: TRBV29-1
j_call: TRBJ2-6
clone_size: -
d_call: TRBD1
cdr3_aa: CSAVTGSILSGANVLTF
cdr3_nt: TGCAGCGCGGTGACAGGGTCGATTCTCTCTGGGGCCAACGTCCTGACTTTC

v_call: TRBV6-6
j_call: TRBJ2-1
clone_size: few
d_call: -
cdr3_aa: CASSYLDKHNEQFF
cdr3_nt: TGTGCCAGCAGTTACCTGGACAAGCACAATGAGCAGTTCTTC

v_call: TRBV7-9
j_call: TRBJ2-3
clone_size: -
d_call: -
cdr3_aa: CASSLLLLADTQYF
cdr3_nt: TGTGCCAGCAGCTTACTCCTCTTGGCAGATACGCAGTATTTT

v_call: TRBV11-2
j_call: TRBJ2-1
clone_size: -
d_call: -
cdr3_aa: CASSLAAEQFF
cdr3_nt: TGTGCCAGCAGCTTAGCGGCTGAGCAGTTCTTC

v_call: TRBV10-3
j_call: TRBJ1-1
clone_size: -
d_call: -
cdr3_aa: CAISESRGTNTEAFF
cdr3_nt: TGTGCCATCAGTGAGTCGCGGGGGACCAACACTGAAGCTTTCTTT

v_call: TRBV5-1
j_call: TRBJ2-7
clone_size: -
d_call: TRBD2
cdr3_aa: CASSERGGPYEQYF
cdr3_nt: TGCGCCAGCAGCGAACGGGGGGGCCCCTACGAGCAGTACTTC

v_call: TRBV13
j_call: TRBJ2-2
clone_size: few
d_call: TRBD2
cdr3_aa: CASSSGLAGSNTGELFF
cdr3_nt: TGTGCCAGCAGCTCTGGACTAGCGGGGTCAAACACCGGGGAGCTGTTTTTT

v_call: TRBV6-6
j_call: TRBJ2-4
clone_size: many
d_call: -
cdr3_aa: CASSYGILNIQYF
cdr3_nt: TGTGCCAGCAGTTATGGCATTTTAAACATTCAGTACTTC